A selection of T cell receptor beta chains follows, all from one sample in a study of T cells expressing NK-cell markers. For each CDR3 protein, TCRdb gives one entry from its re-call of the 5' RACE reads, without DNA. With 250,000 or so distinct CDR3 sequences in the sample, the ten largest clones hold 4% to 5%. Sequenced input: blood T cells: a sorted CD56 or NKG2C T cell subset, CD4+ or CD8+ T cells, or bulk PBMC T cells (not recorded which). These receptors came from a woman between 18 and 70 years old in good health. The CDR3 runs from the conserved cysteine through the conserved F or W.

j_call	v_call	cdr3_aa
TRBJ1-2	TRBV21-1	CASSTLLGGAGGYTF
TRBJ2-1	TRBV7-2	CASSLTGHEQFF
TRBJ1-1	TRBV5-1	CASSPMGFLNTEAFF
TRBJ1-5	TRBV20-1	CSARGGTINQPQHF
TRBJ2-2	TRBV19	CASSASGLAGGTGELFF
TRBJ1-1	TRBV6-5	CASSYSGRENTEAFF
TRBJ1-2	TRBV18	CASSPLDREDNYGYTF
TRBJ1-2	TRBV2	CASSVSLYGYTF
TRBJ2-2	TRBV3-1	CASSYRQGNTGELFF
TRBJ2-7	TRBV20-1	CSAFYGRARYEQYF
TRBJ2-7	TRBV6-5	CASSYEPPPYEQYF
TRBJ2-7	TRBV9	CASSPRGRDEQYF
TRBJ2-7	TRBV3-1	CASSLTGYRSWEQYF
TRBJ2-5	TRBV28	CASSFGKETQYF
TRBJ2-5	TRBV2	CASSEALGGGETQYF
TRBJ2-3	TRBV5-1	CASSLVDGDTDTQYF
TRBJ2-1	TRBV28	CALGQGPNEQFF
TRBJ2-5	TRBV10-3	CAISSGGEQETQYF
TRBJ1-2	TRBV19	CASSQLGTVHGYTF
TRBJ2-7	TRBV5-1	CASSLAGTASYEQYF
TRBJ1-6	TRBV30	CAWSVDGYNSPLHF
TRBJ1-5	TRBV29-1	CSVRDGNQPQHF
TRBJ2-3	TRBV7-3	CASATGGTDTQYF
TRBJ2-1	TRBV7-2	CASSLSGGASSEQFF
TRBJ2-7	TRBV12-3/TRBV12-4	CASSSGQGYEQYF
TRBJ2-2	TRBV19	CASSIHRKPQGRTGELFF
TRBJ1-1	TRBV18	CASSPLPSLNTEAFF
TRBJ2-2	TRBV3-1	CASSPTPQSGELFF
TRBJ1-4	TRBV6-1	CASSPEGGRHEKLFF
TRBJ2-2	TRBV6-5	CASSYSTGAGELFF
TRBJ2-7	TRBV7-9	CASCLAGKGSCEQYF
TRBJ1-1	TRBV18	CASSPDGAAEAFF
TRBJ1-4	TRBV29-1	CSAGERGQGGEKLFF
TRBJ2-1	TRBV9	CASSVAVLARDEQFF
TRBJ2-7	TRBV7-2	CASSLASSGSLYEQYF
TRBJ1-5	TRBV12-3/TRBV12-4	CASSLWGVIDQPQHF
TRBJ2-3	TRBV12-3/TRBV12-4	CASSTGNRGTDTQYF
TRBJ1-6	TRBV6-4	CASTSSVAAQNSPLHF
TRBJ1-2	TRBV7-3	CASSLTGAAGSGYTF
TRBJ1-1	TRBV7-2	CASSLLPGYTEAFF
TRBJ2-1	TRBV3-1	CASSQEDLPCSYNEQFF
TRBJ1-6	TRBV25-1	CASSEFGDSPLHF
TRBJ2-1	TRBV29-1	CSVSPAALYNEQFF
TRBJ1-2	TRBV30	CAWRAGPARADYGYTF
TRBJ2-1	TRBV6-2/TRBV6-3	CASSYSMSLAGGPGEQFF
TRBJ2-6	TRBV15	CATSRGPGQGLSGANVLTF
TRBJ2-3	TRBV3-1	CASSQTAADTQYF
TRBJ1-3	TRBV14	CASSPNMFGNTIYF
TRBJ1-4	TRBV6-6	CASSYPQGEKLFF
TRBJ2-2	TRBV5-1	CASSWSAGGTGELFF
TRBJ2-7	TRBV7-2	CASSSGLTYEQYF
TRBJ2-5	TRBV5-1	CASSLVVEETQYF